These 21 T cell receptor beta chains were sequenced from one sample in a study of graft-versus-host responses after intestinal transplantation. The data were produced by immunoSEQ multiplex PCR, yet TCRdb's version contains in-frame clones alone and is incomplete. Of about 12,000 clones in the sample, just under 35% were seen once. Responder cells labeled with CFSE (about 200,000) were co-plated with irradiated stimulator cells labeled with violet dye (about 200,000). The source material was alloreactive CD8+ T cells from a mixed lymphocyte reaction culture, sampled before intestinal transplant. Subset here: CFSE-low proliferating T cells sorted from approximately six-day pre-transplant mixed lymphocyte reaction (GvH or HvG direction). The receptors shown here come from a human patient who received an intestinal transplant.

V gene TRBV30 combines with J gene TRBJ2-1; 9 bases line up with TRBD2. Looked up from germline, CDR1 is GTSNPN and CDR2 is SVGIG (reference sequence). The length of the CDR3 is 13 residues. The trim removed 3 bases at V and 9 bases at J, leaving 6 bases unmatched. The CDR3 loop is CAWRNSGRSEQFF. Written as DNA, the CDR3 is TGTGCCTGGAGGAACAGCGGGAGGAGTGAGCAGTTCTTC.

This clone came up a few times. The chain has TRBV29-1 and TRBJ2-7; D perhaps matches TRBD1 (6 bases). Germline V gene sequence: CDR1 SQVTM, CDR2 ANQGSEA. V lost 6 bases to trimming and J lost 6 bases, with 9 bases between them. The CDR3 length is 10 residues. CDR3 loop: CSVTGSEQYF. The CDR3, as DNA: TGCAGCGTAACAGGGTCCGAGCAGTACTTC.

The chain carries TRBV6-5 and TRBJ2-1, with 10 bases matching TRBD2. Trimming took 5 bases from V and 0 from J; bases not matched to a gene: 1. The CDR3 is 15 residues long. Germline CDR1 MNHEY, CDR2 SVGAGI. This CDR3 is CASSASGSSYNEQFF. The CDR3 DNA reads as TGTGCCAGCAGTGCTAGCGGGAGCTCCTACAATGAGCAGTTCTTC.

This clone occurred once. The chain couples TRBV12-1 to TRBJ2-5; the table's D call, TRBD1, has no DNA check behind it. TRBV12-1 is shown as a pseudogene. There are 16 residues in the CDR3. Here the CDR3 DNA reads TGTGCCAGCAGCCATACCGGACAGGGGGCTTTTGAGACCCAGTACTTC. Translation: CASSHTGQGAFETQYF.

This chain links TRBV7-9 with TRBJ1-1; possible D gene TRBD1, 5 bases. Germline lookup yields CDR1 SEHNR and CDR2 FQNEAQ (reference sequence). The CDR3 sequence is 13 residues long. The ends were cut back, 5 bases at V and 3 bases at J, with 10 bases in the middle. Written as DNA, the CDR3 is TGTGCCAGCAGCGCTCAGGGTTACACTGAAGCTTTCTTT. This gives the protein CASSAQGYTEAFF.

This chain joins TRBV4-1 and TRBJ2-7; possibly TRBD2 for D (5 bases). V was pared by 4 bases and J by 0 bases, with 10 bases between. This CDR3 is 14 amino acids long. The germline CDR1 and CDR2 sequences are MGHRA and YSYEKL. This chain's CDR3 is CASSLQRSSYEQYF. The CDR3 DNA sequence: TGCGCCAGCAGCCTCCAGCGGAGCTCCTACGAGCAGTACTTC.

The chain couples TRBV28 to TRBJ2-7; D possibly corresponds to TRBD1 (5 bases). The V end was cut by 5 bases, the J end by 0 bases, with 11 bases between. Germline CDR1 reads MDHEN; CDR2 reads SYDVKM. The CDR3 loop spans 14 amino acids. The CDR3 nucleotides are TGTGCCAGCAGTCCCAGGGTCTCCTCCTACGAGCAGTACTTC. It encodes CASSPRVSSYEQYF.

V is TRBV7-3 and J is TRBJ1-5; D gene unclear. Trimming pared 3 bases from V and 2 bases from J, leaving 5 bases between. The CDR3 covers 13 residues. The germline V gene encodes CDR1 SGHTA and CDR2 FQGTGA. DNA of the CDR3: TGTGCCAGCAGCTTTGATGGCAATCAGCCCCAGCATTTT. Protein: CASSFDGNQPQHF.

The rearrangement uses TRBV28 and TRBJ2-7; possibly TRBD1 for D (6 bases). There are 15 residues in the CDR3. Germline CDR1 reads MDHEN; CDR2 reads SYDVKM. V dropped 4 bases and J dropped 1 base, with 14 bases sitting between them. The CDR3 here is CASSWTGTLSYEQYF. CDR3 coding DNA: TGTGCCAGCAGTTGGACCGGGACATTGTCCTACGAGCAGTACTTC.

This clone was observed a few times. This clone may be a read error of a much larger clone one base away. The sample carries other DNA sequences with the same CDR3. The chain has TRBV5-8 and TRBJ1-1; a possible D gene is TRBD1 (6 bases). From germline, CDR1 is SGHTS and CDR2 YDEGEE. The CDR3 has 12 residues. V was pared by 1 base and J by 5 bases, with 6 bases between. CDR3 DNA sequence: TGTGCCAGCAGCTTGAGGGGGACTGAAGCTTTCTTT. Residues: CASSLRGTEAFF.

The J gene is TRBJ2-7, the V gene TRBV2; D is unclear. This CDR3 is 12 amino acids long. Germline CDR1 is SNHLY and CDR2 is FYNNEI. The V gene lost 6 bases and the J gene lost 5 bases, with 11 bases spanning the gap. The CDR3 DNA follows: TGTGCCAGCAGCGAATATTTTGACGAGCAGTACTTC. Translation gives CASSEYFDEQYF.

This clone is deemed medium-sized. The rearrangement links TRBV7-3 to TRBJ2-1; 8 bases map to TRBD1. This CDR3 spans 12 amino acids. CDR1 SGHTA and CDR2 FQGTGA come from the germline V gene. V lost 8 bases, J lost 7 bases, and 4 bases stayed unmatched. CDR3 sequence (DNA): TGTGCCAGCGGCAGGGGGCTGAATGAGCAGTTCTTC. Its translation is CASGRGLNEQFF. The full variable domain, its missing parts supplied by reference TRBV7-3 and TRBJ2-1, is GAGVSQTPSNKVTEKGKYVELRCDPISGHTALYWYRQSLGQGPEFLIYFQGTGAADDSGLPNDRFFAVRPEGSVSTLKIQRTERGDSAVYLCASGRGLNEQFFGPGTRLTVL.

V usage is TRBV9 and J usage is TRBJ2-7; 7 bases agree with TRBD2. Germline V gene sequence: CDR1 SGDLS, CDR2 YYNGEE. CDR3 length: 17 residues. Germline trimming cut 4 bases from V and 2 bases from J; bases unmatched to any gene: 15. CDR3 region: CASSQVIGGRDPYEQYF. CDR3 coding DNA: TGTGCCAGCAGCCAAGTGATCGGCGGGAGAGATCCCTACGAGCAGTACTTC. The variable domain in full, with the rest retrieved from reference TRBV9 and TRBJ2-7, is DSGVTQTPKHLITATGQRVTLRCSPRSGDLSVYWYQQSLDQGLQFLIQYYNGEERAKGNILERFSAQQFPDLHSELNLSSLELGDSALYFCASSQVIGGRDPYEQYFGPGTRLTVT.

This chain links TRBV11-1 with TRBJ2-7; D gene uncertain. Trimming took 3 bases from V and 2 from J, leaving 8 bases between them. This CDR3 comprises 13 residues. The germline CDR1 and CDR2 sequences are SGHAT and FQDESV (reference sequence). The CDR3 loop reads CASSFAVAYEQYF. The DNA of the CDR3 is TGTGCCAGCAGCTTCGCGGTGGCCTACGAGCAGTACTTC. Based on the CDR3 plus reference TRBV11-1 and TRBJ2-7, the full variable domain is EAEVAQSPRYKITEKSQAVAFWCDPISGHATLYWYRQILGQGPELLVQFQDESVVDDSQLPKDRFSAERLKGVDSTLKIQPAELGDSAMYLCASSFAVAYEQYFGPGTRLTVT.

This clone was observed a handful of times. The genes are TRBV14 and TRBJ1-1; no clear D. The V gene's germline CDR1 is SGHDN and CDR2 FVKESK. CDR3 length: 13 residues. The V end was cut by 4 bases, the J end by 7 bases, with 13 bases between. This CDR3 is CASSPTSSGEAFF. In nucleotides, the CDR3 is TGTGCCAGCAGCCCCACAAGCTCGGGTGAAGCTTTCTTT.

In its sample, this clone was seen a few times. V gene TRBV4-1 combines with J gene TRBJ2-7, with TRBD2 as a possible D gene (6 bases). The CDR3 consists of 15 residues. V was pared by 1 base and J by 2 bases, with 12 bases between. Looked up from germline, CDR1 is MGHRA and CDR2 is YSYEKL. The CDR3 spells CASSQGTTTPYEQYF. The CDR3, as DNA: TGCGCCAGCAGCCAAGGGACTACCACCCCCTACGAGCAGTACTTC.

V and J are TRBV11-2 and TRBJ2-1; D is perhaps TRBD2 (5 bases). This CDR3 comprises 17 residues. Germline V gene sequence: CDR1 SGHAT, CDR2 FQNNGV. The V gene lost 3 bases and the J gene lost 2 bases, with 17 bases spanning the gap. CDR3 region: CASSFPRKGVAYNEQFF. The CDR3 nucleotides read TGTGCCAGCAGCTTCCCCCGAAAGGGAGTCGCCTACAATGAGCAGTTCTTC.

This clone was counted only a few times. The chain is built from TRBV9 and TRBJ1-5, with D unresolved. The CDR3 sequence is 13 residues long. Germline V gene lookup returns CDR1 SGDLS and CDR2 YYNGEE. V lost 0 bases and J 3 bases, leaving 4 bases between the germline ends. CDR3 protein: CASSVGINQPQHF. The DNA of the CDR3 is TGTGCCAGCAGCGTAGGCATCAATCAGCCCCAGCATTTT.

Sample share makes this clone medium-sized. This sequence joins TRBV2 and TRBJ2-2; 7 nucleotides line up with TRBD2. CDR1 is SNHLY and CDR2 is FYNNEI in the germline V gene. Unmatched junction bases numbered 6, after V lost 2 bases and J lost 6 bases. CDR3 size: 15 residues. The CDR3 nucleotides are TGTGCCAGCAGTGAACATGGCGGGAGCGCCGGGGAGCTGTTTTTT. It specifies CASSEHGGSAGELFF.

This clone has only a few counts. The chain employs TRBV9 and TRBJ2-1, with 9 bases matching TRBD1. V shed 4 bases, J shed 1 base, and the junction held 3 bases outside the gene matches. The CDR3 covers 15 residues. Germline V gene sequence: CDR1 SGDLS, CDR2 YYNGEE. CDR3 sequence (DNA): TGTGCCAGCAGCTCACAGGGGGCATCCTACAATGAGCAGTTCTTC. It codes for CASSSQGASYNEQFF.

This clone was picked up a small number of times. This chain uses TRBV7-3 with TRBJ2-1; D call uncertain. With 6 bases removed from V and 9 bases from J, the gap between germline ends came to 9 bases. CDR1 and CDR2 from the germline V gene are SGHTA and FQGTGA. The CDR3 spans 11 residues. The CDR3 DNA reads as TGTGCCAGCAGGACCAGCAGTGAGCAGTTCTTC. This codes for CASRTSSEQFF.